This T cell receptor (beta chain) was identified during a study of blood T cells in healthy people across ages. Notes on the study in general: The fall in TCR beta diversity per million T cells was roughly linear with age.

Germline CDR1 is DFQATT and CDR2 is SNEGSKA (reference sequence). CDR3 length equals 12 residues. A note on this clonotype: Its target is not known.

A second PCR of 7 to 11 cycles used a sample-barcoded 5' primer and a J-beta primer mix. TCRdb used MiXCR to reprocess the 5' RACE reads, holding one entry per CDR3 protein. The profile shows around 970,000 distinct CDR3 sequences, roughly 47% of them singletons. The chain is built from TRBV20-1 and TRBJ2-7, with 7 nucleotides matching TRBD1. This TCR came from a woman aged 55 to 70 in good health. Input material: blood. DNA of the CDR3: TGCAGGGCAGACAGGGACCAGTACGAGCAGTACTTC. As protein: CRADRDQYEQYF.